This is a list of T cell receptor beta chains from one sample in a study of cytomegalovirus exposure and HLA in healthy donors. Here immunoSEQ multiplex PCR was the method, and the copy in TCRdb shows in-frame clones only, minus some. Of fewer than 250,000 clones in the sample, under 80% were seen once. Input material: PBMCs. The receptors derive from a man in his thirties or forties in good health and CMV-seropositive. Each CDR3 is given with its conserved first and last residue. A D gene is named only where the DNA matches it firmly. Size is stated for part of the rows, as once, few or many counts, or as a class when the clone is expanded.

v_call	d_call	j_call	clone_size	cdr3_aa	cdr3_nt
TRBV27	NA	TRBJ2-3	NA	CASRPPSYGVDTQYF	TGTGCCAGCAGACCGCCTAGCTACGGTGTAGATACGCAGTATTTT
TRBV19	NA	TRBJ2-4	NA	CASSPVEVENIQYF	TGTGCCAGTAGTCCTGTGGAGGTGGAAAACATTCAGTACTTC
TRBV4-1	TRBD1	TRBJ2-7	few	CASSQDLKGQGGEQYF	TGCGCCAGCAGCCAAGATCTTAAGGGACAGGGAGGTGAGCAGTACTTC
TRBV15	NA	TRBJ2-1	NA	CATRLGGSNNEQFF	TGTGCCACCCGACTTGGGGGCAGCAACAATGAGCAGTTCTTC
TRBV7-9	NA	TRBJ2-2	NA	CASSLNKGRFSGELFF	TGTGCCAGCAGCTTAAATAAGGGGCGTTTTTCCGGGGAGCTGTTTTTT
TRBV13	NA	TRBJ2-7	NA	CASSGGPPYEQYF	TGTGCCAGCAGTGGAGGGCCCCCATACGAGCAGTACTTC
TRBV19	NA	TRBJ1-5	NA	CAFKGFSGGNQPQHF	TGTGCCTTCAAGGGGTTTTCGGGGGGCAATCAGCCCCAGCATTTT
TRBV6-1	TRBD1	TRBJ1-5	NA	CASVSHRGGNQPQHF	TGTGCCAGCGTTTCCCACAGGGGGGGGAATCAGCCCCAGCATTTT
TRBV4-3	NA	TRBJ2-3	NA	CASSQTDTTDTQYF	TGCGCCAGCAGCCAAACTGACACCACAGATACGCAGTATTTT
TRBV18	NA	TRBJ1-1	NA	CASSPPRVGAHTEAFF	TGTGCCAGCTCACCACCCCGGGTGGGGGCTCATACTGAAGCTTTCTTT
TRBV28	TRBD1	TRBJ2-7	once	CASSPGQSYEQYF	TGTGCCAGCAGTCCGGGACAGAGCTACGAGCAGTACTTC
TRBV30	NA	TRBJ1-2	NA	CAWNRVYYGYTF	TGTGCCTGGAATCGGGTCTACTATGGCTACACCTTC
TRBV13	TRBD1	TRBJ1-1	NA	CASSLVGGDAEAFF	TGTGCCAGCAGCTTAGTAGGGGGCGACGCTGAAGCTTTCTTT
TRBV7-2	NA	TRBJ1-1	NA	CASKSGDTMNTEAFF	TGTGCCAGCAAAAGCGGGGACACTATGAACACTGAAGCTTTCTTT
TRBV7-9	NA	TRBJ2-2	NA	CASTPGRVSGELFF	TGTGCCAGCACCCCGGGCAGGGTCAGCGGGGAGCTGTTTTTT
TRBV4-1	NA	TRBJ2-7	once	CASSQVLFSGFYEQYF	TGCGCCAGCAGCCAGGTACTTTTTTCAGGATTCTACGAGCAGTACTTC
TRBV15	NA	TRBJ1-3	NA	CATSRDRADGNTIYF	TGTGCCACCAGCAGAGACAGGGCGGATGGAAACACCATATATTTT
TRBV6-1	NA	TRBJ2-4	NA	CASSENRLAKNIQYF	TGTGCCAGCAGTGAAAACAGGTTAGCCAAAAACATTCAGTACTTC
TRBV9	TRBD1	TRBJ1-2	NA	CASSASTGVNYGYTF	TGTGCCAGCAGCGCATCGACAGGGGTAAACTATGGCTACACCTTC
TRBV9	TRBD1	TRBJ1-4	NA	CAGSTRGQGGEKLFF	TGTGCCGGCAGCACCCGAGGACAGGGCGGCGAAAAACTGTTTTTT
TRBV6-5	NA	TRBJ2-7	few	CASSYSRSYEQYF	TGTGCCAGCAGTTACTCTCGCTCCTACGAGCAGTACTTC
TRBV5-4	NA	TRBJ1-1	NA	CASSLDQTEAFF	TGTGCCAGCAGCTTGGACCAGACTGAAGCTTTCTTT
TRBV6-1	NA	TRBJ2-7	NA	CASSEAVRNEQYF	TGTGCCAGCAGTGAAGCGGTCAGAAACGAGCAGTACTTC
TRBV19	NA	TRBJ1-1	NA	CASSIWGRMAFF	TGTGCCAGTAGTATATGGGGCAGGATGGCTTTCTTT
TRBV14	TRBD2	TRBJ2-3	NA	CASSQVGGNTQYF	TGTGCCAGCAGCCAAGTCGGGGGGAATACGCAGTATTTT
TRBV6-6	NA	TRBJ2-5	NA	CASSRGGETQYF	TGTGCCAGCAGTCGAGGGGGAGAGACCCAGTACTTC
TRBV6-1	TRBD1	TRBJ1-5	NA	CASSDWTGSSNQPQHF	TGTGCCAGCAGTGATTGGACAGGGTCTAGCAATCAGCCCCAGCATTTT
TRBV5-1	NA	TRBJ1-1	NA	CASSLLHGSTEAFF	TGCGCCAGCAGCTTGCTGCACGGGTCCACTGAAGCTTTCTTT
TRBV6-5	TRBD1	TRBJ2-7	NA	CASSYSEGRGYEQYF	TGTGCCAGCAGTTACTCTGAAGGCAGGGGGTACGAGCAGTACTTC